The source of this TCR beta chain is a study of vaccination and CD4 T cells after COVID-19. The CDR3 extends over 13 amino acids. Trimming took 5 bases from V and 5 from J; bases not matched to a gene: 1. Germline V gene data show CDR1 as SNHLY and CDR2 as FYNNEI. Treatment indicated: approximately 9-day PBMC culture with coronavirus spike peptide pools or control peptides (ViraFEST assay). TCRs were sequenced by ViraFEST after antigen-specific T cells had been expanded with peptide pools. These CD4+ T cells came from approximately 10-day cultures by negative selection. Sequenced with the Oncomine TCR Beta short-read assay was DNA taken from cultured CD4+ T cells. One entry per CDR3 protein results from TCRdb running MiXCR on the PCR reads. The data contain about 18,000 distinct CDR3 sequences, around three quarters of them singletons. The table lists this clonotype with a count of one. Its antigen is currently unknown.

Sequenced material: CD4+ T cells from blood, cultured in vitro. The chain carries TRBV2 and TRBJ2-5; 11 bases are shared with TRBD1. The TCR originated in a human donor who had recovered from COVID-19. This chain's CDR3 is CASSRDRGETQYF. Here the CDR3 DNA reads TGTGCCAGCAGTAGGGACAGGGGGGAGACCCAGTACTTC.